The following is a TCR beta chain sequence with its context. Its antigen is undetermined. Assays covered roughly 9.8 x 10^4 TCR templates per sample. This table comes from immunoSEQ multiplex PCR, and its TCRdb copy is limited to in-frame clones, with some not included. The sample has approximately 100,000 clones; 92% are singletons. Germline V gives CDR1 SGHNT, CDR2 YENEEA. This CDR3 is built from 15 residues. The ends were cut back, 4 bases at V and 1 base at J, with 11 bases in the middle. The record originates from a study of siplizumab effects on memory and regulatory T cells. Study outcomes and limitations: Naive T cells were seemingly more diverse than memory cells, and major contributions to the alloresponse seemed to be made by them. Tregs that proliferated in siplizumab cultures did not have their suppressive function confirmed.

The receptor was isolated from a human donor in good health. The V gene is TRBV11-3, the J gene TRBJ2-1; D is undetermined. Material for sequencing was Tregs sorted from blood. CDR3 in DNA: TGTGCCAGCAGCTCCTCCCCCGGTTCCTACAATGAGCAGTTCTTC. Translated: CASSSSPGSYNEQFF.